Following are 25 T cell receptor beta chains from one sample sequenced in a study of technical replicates of blood from a few donors. Libraries were prepared by immunoSEQ multiplex PCR; TCRdb keeps only in-frame clonotypes and omits some of them. The repertoire includes 55,000 to 75,000 clones, 85% to 95% of them detected once, and less than 3.5% sits in the top ten. The sequencing input was PBMCs. The receptors derive from a human donor in good health. Some clones in this sample may be carry-over from other donors' samples.

This chain connects TRBV19 to TRBJ1-1, with 8 bases identical to TRBD1. CDR3 length: 12 amino acids. The germline CDR1 and CDR2 sequences are LNHDA and SQIVND (reference sequence). Trimming removed 5 bases from V and 10 bases from J; junction bases left unmatched: 6. CDR3 sequence reads: CASSPQGGGAFF. The CDR3 DNA is TGTGCCAGTAGTCCACAGGGGGGGGGAGCTTTCTTT.

The chain recombines TRBV6-6 with TRBJ2-2, with 9 positions matching TRBD2. V trimming: 11 bases; J trimming: 3 bases; junction bases outside the gene matches: 7. CDR1 MNHNY and CDR2 SVGAGI come from the germline V gene (reference sequence). The CDR3 has 14 residues. The CDR3 DNA reads as TGTGCCTCAGAGACTAGCGGCTACACCGGGGAGCTGTTTTTT. Encoded protein: CASETSGYTGELFF.

In this sample, this clone turned up once. The chain joins TRBV6-6 to TRBJ1-1; 8 bases fit TRBD1. The junction had 7 bases not matched to a gene; V was cut back by 6 bases and J by 1 base. CDR1 is MNHNY and CDR2 is SVGAGI in the germline V gene (reference sequence). This CDR3 is built from 15 residues. The CDR3 region has the DNA TGTGCCAGCAGCCGGGACAGGCTTAAGAACACTGAAGCTTTCTTT. Translation: CASSRDRLKNTEAFF.

The rearrangement joins TRBV4-1 to TRBJ2-2; D not certain. CDR3 size: 13 residues. CDR1 MGHRA and CDR2 YSYEKL come from the germline V gene. The V and J ends lost 5 bases and 4 bases respectively, with 8 bases between them. Here the CDR3 reads CASSGEFTGELFF. CDR3 in DNA: TGCGCCAGCAGCGGAGAATTCACCGGGGAGCTGTTTTTT.

J is TRBJ2-3 and V is TRBV12-5, with D unclear. CDR3 length: 15 amino acids. Per the germline V gene, CDR1 is LGHNT and CDR2 is FRNRAP. The V gene lost 1 base and the J gene lost 0 bases, with 8 bases spanning the gap. The CDR3 spells CASGLESLSTDTQYF. DNA for the CDR3: TGTGCTAGTGGTTTGGAGTCACTTAGCACAGATACGCAGTATTTT.

This chain uses TRBV7-7 with TRBJ2-5; 7 positions match TRBD2. This CDR3 contains 13 residues. Trimming removed 5 bases from V and 2 bases from J; junction bases left unmatched: 2. Germline values: CDR1 SSHAT, CDR2 FNYEAQ (reference sequence). CDR3 bases: TGTGCCAGCAGCCGGGACTATCAAGAGACCCAGTACTTC. Amino acids: CASSRDYQETQYF.

The chain uses TRBV2 and TRBJ2-2; tentative D call: TRBD2 (5 bases). This CDR3 comprises 16 residues. The germline CDR1 and CDR2 sequences are SNHLY and FYNNEI. Trimming cost V 4 bases and J 5 bases, with 17 bases left between them. CDR3: CASSVSAYGVTGELFF. CDR3 coding DNA: TGTGCCAGCAGTGTGTCGGCTTACGGGGTTACCGGGGAGCTGTTTTTT. The full variable domain, with the rest looked up from reference TRBV2 and TRBJ2-2, is EPEVTQTPSHQVTQMGQEVILRCVPISNHLYFYWYRQILGQKVEFLVSFYNNEISEKSEIFDDQFSVERPDGSNFTLKIRSTKLEDSAMYFCASSVSAYGVTGELFFGEGSRLTVL.

The V gene is TRBV2, the J gene TRBJ2-5, with 9 bases matching TRBD2. J gave up 1 base and V 2 bases, and 5 bases lay outside the gene matches. The CDR3 runs 16 residues. Germline values: CDR1 SNHLY, CDR2 FYNNEI. The CDR3 nucleotides are TGTGCCAGCAGTGAAAGTCTAGCGGGGAGCCAAGAGACCCAGTACTTC. Amino acid sequence: CASSESLAGSQETQYF.

The gene calls are TRBV29-1 and TRBJ2-2; no clear D gene. In germline, CDR1 is SQVTM, CDR2 ANQGSEA. The V gene lost 7 bases and the J gene lost 0 bases, with 9 bases spanning the gap. The CDR3 extends over 13 amino acids. The CDR3 here is CSAAATNTGELFF. Here the CDR3 DNA reads TGCAGCGCAGCAGCGACGAACACCGGGGAGCTGTTTTTT.

This chain links TRBV6-6 with TRBJ1-6; D possibly corresponds to TRBD1 (5 bases). The CDR3 is 15 residues long. V lost 5 bases and J lost 7, with 15 bases in between. Germline values: CDR1 MNHNY, CDR2 SVGAGI (reference sequence). Here the CDR3 DNA reads TGTGCCAGCAGTCTCGGGGGGGAAACAAATTCACCCCTCCACTTT. It translates to CASSLGGETNSPLHF.

This chain uses TRBV7-2 with TRBJ2-4, with a possible D match to TRBD2 (6 bases). From germline, CDR1 is SGHTA and CDR2 FQGNSA. The CDR3 spans 15 residues. Trimming cost V 2 bases and J 3 bases, with 11 bases left between them. The CDR3 protein is CASSLTGGSKNIQYF. CDR3 coding DNA: TGTGCCAGCAGCTTAACCGGGGGTAGCAAAAACATTCAGTACTTC.

The chain joins TRBV4-3 to TRBJ2-3; 9 bases agree with TRBD2. Per germline, CDR1 LGHNA and CDR2 YSLEER. The CDR3 totals 15 residues. V dropped 0 bases and J dropped 10; count of bases not matched to a gene: 8. DNA for the CDR3: TGCGCCAGCAGCCAAGATCGAGGTAGCGGGAGCGCGCAGTATTTT. It yields the protein CASSQDRGSGSAQYF.

The CDR3 sequence is CSARRNTEAFF. As DNA, the CDR3 is TGCAGTGCTCGGAGGAACACTGAAGCTTTCTTT. This chain uses TRBV20-1 with TRBJ1-1; no clear D. Germline CDR1 is DFQATT and CDR2 is SNEGSKA (reference sequence). This CDR3 is built from 11 residues. The V end lost 5 bases, the J end lost 1 base, and 5 bases lay between the germline ends.

The chain is built from TRBV30 and TRBJ2-2; no reliable D call. The CDR3 is 11 amino acids. In germline, CDR1 is GTSNPN, CDR2 SVGIG (reference sequence). Trimming took off 3 bases at V and 6 bases at J, with 5 bases between the two ends. In DNA form, the CDR3 reads TGTGCCTGGAGCAGTGCCGGGGAGCTGTTTTTT. Amino acids: CAWSSAGELFF.

This chain joins TRBV6-1 and TRBJ2-1, with 7 bases fitting TRBD2. The germline gives CDR1 MNHNS, CDR2 SASEGT. J lost 11 bases, V lost 0 bases, and 13 bases had no gene match. The CDR3 has 16 residues. CDR3 region: CASSEAGGSGPSKQFF. CDR3 DNA sequence: TGTGCCAGCAGTGAAGCGGGGGGGTCTGGACCCTCCAAGCAGTTCTTC.

The rearrangement uses TRBV12-5 and TRBJ2-3, with 9 bases identical to TRBD1. V trimming: 5 bases; J trimming: 4 bases; junction bases outside the gene matches: 7. The CDR3 is 15 residues long. Per the germline V gene, CDR1 is LGHNT and CDR2 is FRNRAP. CDR3 sequence: CASGPGTGWSDTQYF. The CDR3 nucleotides are TGTGCTAGTGGTCCCGGGACAGGGTGGTCAGATACGCAGTATTTT.

The gene calls are TRBV23-1 and TRBJ1-5; a possible D gene is TRBD1 (5 bases). TRBV23-1 counts as an open reading frame of uncertain function. V lost 7 bases, J lost 3 bases, and 16 bases lay in between. CDR3 length: 15 amino acids. In nucleotides, the CDR3 is TGCGCCAGCATCCACCCCGACAGATACAATCAGCCCCAGCATTTT. Protein product: CASIHPDRYNQPQHF.

This clone was seen a single time. This rearrangement joins TRBV5-6 to TRBJ2-1; D perhaps matches TRBD2 (6 bases). The CDR3 is 16 amino acids. CDR1 and CDR2 from the germline V gene are SGHDT and YYEEEE. Trimming took 0 bases from V and 6 from J, leaving 16 bases between them. CDR3 coding DNA: TGTGCCAGCAGCTTGGTCGGGAGACGTTCGGGCAATGAGCAGTTCTTC. It translates to CASSLVGRRSGNEQFF.

This clone is a singleton in its sample. The chain joins TRBV5-1 to TRBJ2-3; D is ambiguous. CDR3 length equals 14 residues. Germline lookup yields CDR1 SGHRS and CDR2 YFSETQ. Trimming removed 0 bases at V and 3 bases at J, with 8 bases between. The CDR3 DNA reads TGCGCCAGCAGCTTGGAGACAAGTACAGATACGCAGTATTTT. Encoded protein: CASSLETSTDTQYF.

This clone has only one observation. The chain is built from TRBV6-5 and TRBJ1-1; 9 bases line up with TRBD1. This CDR3 has 14 residues. Germline V gives CDR1 MNHEY, CDR2 SVGAGI. Losses at the gene ends were 0 bases for V and 4 bases for J; bases not matched to a gene: 0. The CDR3 nucleotides are TGTGCCAGCAGTTACTCGGGACAGGGCACTGAAGCTTTCTTT. The encoded protein is CASSYSGQGTEAFF.

This chain joins TRBV30 and TRBJ1-2, with D tentatively TRBD1 (6 bases). V lost 5 bases and J 0 bases, leaving 13 bases between the germline ends. The CDR3 is 14 residues long. Germline V gene sequence: CDR1 GTSNPN, CDR2 SVGIG (reference sequence). CDR3: CAWDPGHTNYGYTF. The CDR3 DNA sequence: TGTGCCTGGGACCCGGGACACACTAACTATGGCTACACCTTC.

The chain uses TRBV9 and TRBJ2-1; TRBD2 matches at 9 bases. CDR1 is SGDLS and CDR2 is YYNGEE in the germline V gene. V was clipped by 0 bases and J by 8 bases; unmatched bases: 6. The CDR3 is 15 residues long. The CDR3 DNA is TGTGCCAGCAGCGTAGAAGCTAGCGGGATACATGAGCAGTTCTTC. It specifies CASSVEASGIHEQFF.

The V gene is TRBV13, the J gene TRBJ2-1; D perhaps matches TRBD2 (6 bases). CDR1 and CDR2 (germline): PRHDT, FYEKMQ (reference sequence). This CDR3 is built from 14 residues. The V gene lost 0 bases and the J gene lost 6 bases, with 9 bases spanning the gap. This chain's CDR3 is CASSLGTRGNEQFF. The CDR3 DNA is TGTGCCAGCAGCTTAGGGACTAGGGGCAATGAGCAGTTCTTC. Together with reference TRBV13 and TRBJ2-1, the CDR3 gives the full variable domain: AAGVIQSPRHLIKEKRETATLKCYPIPRHDTVYWYQQGPGQDPQFLISFYEKMQSDKGSIPDRFSAQQFSDYHSELNMSSLELGDSALYFCASSLGTRGNEQFFGPGTRLTVL.

CDR3 nucleotides: TGTGCCAGCAGCCCAGGGCTCGGGGAGCTGTTTTTT. It is translated as CASSPGLGELFF. This chain joins TRBV5-4 and TRBJ2-2; possible D gene TRBD1, 5 bases. Per germline, CDR1 SGHNT and CDR2 YYREEE (reference sequence). Deletions cut 4 bases from V and 7 bases from J, with 8 bases between. The CDR3 extends over 12 amino acids. The entire variable domain, with the rest obtained from reference TRBV5-4 and TRBJ2-2, is as follows: ETGVTQSPTHLIKTRGQQVTLRCSSQSGHNTVSWYQQALGQGPQFIFQYYREEENGRGNFPPRFSGLQFPNYSSELNVNALELDDSALYLCASSPGLGELFFGEGSRLTVL.

V gene TRBV7-3 combines with J gene TRBJ1-6; 9 bases align to TRBD1. The germline V gene encodes CDR1 SGHTA and CDR2 FQGTGA. V shed 3 bases and J 7 bases; nucleotides not matched to a gene: 1. The CDR3 contains 14 residues. The CDR3, as DNA: TGTGCCAGCAGCTTCGGGACAGGGAATTCACCCCTCCACTTT. It encodes CASSFGTGNSPLHF.